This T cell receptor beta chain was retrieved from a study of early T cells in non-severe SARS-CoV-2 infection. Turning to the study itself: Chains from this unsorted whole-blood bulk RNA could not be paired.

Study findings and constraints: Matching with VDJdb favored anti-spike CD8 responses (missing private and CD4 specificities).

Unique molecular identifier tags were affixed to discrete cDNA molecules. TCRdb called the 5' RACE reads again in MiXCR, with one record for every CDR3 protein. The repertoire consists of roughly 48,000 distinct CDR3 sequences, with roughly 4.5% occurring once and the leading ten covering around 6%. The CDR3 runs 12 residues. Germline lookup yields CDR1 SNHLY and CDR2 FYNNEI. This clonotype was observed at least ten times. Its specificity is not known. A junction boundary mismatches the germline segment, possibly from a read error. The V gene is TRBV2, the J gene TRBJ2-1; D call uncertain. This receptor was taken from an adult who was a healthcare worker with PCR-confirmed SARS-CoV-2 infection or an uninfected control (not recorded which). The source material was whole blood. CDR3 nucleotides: TGTGCCAGCAGTGAAGCGCTTAGATCCGTAGTCTTC. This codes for CASSEALRSVVF.